Reported below is one T cell receptor (beta chain). No antigen is known for it. TCRdb re-called the 5' RACE reads through MiXCR, storing one row per CDR3 protein. The table lists roughly 1,500,000 distinct CDR3 sequences, roughly 35% of them singletons. The data were taken from a study of identical twins. Study observations and caveats: It was out-of-frame TCR alpha sharing in monozygotic twins that models underestimated. While abundant cord blood beta clonotypes carried fewer insertions, memory repertoires showed no such pattern.

The CDR3 contains 21 residues. The ends were cut back, 2 bases at V and 11 bases at J, with 39 bases in the middle. Looked up from germline, CDR1 is ENHRY and CDR2 is SYGVKD. This chain connects TRBV10-3 to TRBJ2-5, with D perhaps matching TRBD2 (8 bases). This TCR derives from a newborn girl in good health. Material for sequencing was cord blood. The CDR3 sequence is CAISEPPTGLKSLAGYNEQYF. CDR3 nucleotide sequence: TGTGCCATCAGTGAGCCTCCGACAGGGTTGAAATCGCTAGCGGGCTACAATGAGCAGTACTTC.